This is a list of T cell receptor beta chains from one sample in a study of Ad26.COV2.S vaccination and SARS-CoV-2 variants. Generated by immunoSEQ multiplex PCR, the TCRdb table keeps only in-frame clones and is missing some. The data contain some 410,000 clones, approximately 92% of them singletons. This specimen consisted of peripheral blood, obtained in a trial of Ad26.COV2.S vaccine versus placebo. The receptor source for this set is a person between 18 and 60 years old who received the Ad26.COV2.S COVID-19 vaccine or a placebo. The CDR3 runs from the conserved cysteine through the conserved F or W. A D gene is named only where the DNA matches it firmly. Clone size is stated in some rows and not others, as once, few, many or a class when expanded.

TRBV10-3	.	TRBD1	TRBJ1-5	TGTGCCATCAGTGAACAGGGGAGCGGCAATCAGCCCCAGCATTTT	CAISEQGSGNQPQHF
TRBV30	.	.	TRBJ1-5	TGTGCCTGGAGTCCCCAATACAGGGCCCTCTCACCCCAGCATTTT	CAWSPQYRALSPQHF
TRBV28	once	TRBD1	TRBJ2-7	TGTGCCAGCAGTTCCCGGACAGGTTCCCCCAGAGGGTACTTC	CASSSRTGSPRGYF
TRBV11-2	.	TRBD1	TRBJ2-7	TGTGCCAGCAGCTTCCCGGACAGGGTGGACGAGCAGTACTTC	CASSFPDRVDEQYF
TRBV7-9	.	.	TRBJ1-1	TGTGCCAGCAGCTTAGGGGGCCCGAACACTGAAGCTTTCTTT	CASSLGGPNTEAFF
TRBV13	.	.	TRBJ2-7	TGTGCCAGCAGCCTTTATATGTCTCCCTCCTACGAGCAGTACTTC	CASSLYMSPSYEQYF
TRBV10-3	.	TRBD1	TRBJ2-7	TGTGCCATCAGTCAGGGGGCGAACGGCGAGCAGTACTTC	CAISQGANGEQYF
TRBV11-2	.	.	TRBJ2-7	TGTGCCAGCAGCTCGCCAGGGGGGGCCTACGAGCAGTACTTC	CASSSPGGAYEQYF
TRBV7-6	.	.	TRBJ2-3	TGTGCCAGCAGCCCCCGTTTTAGGGGGGATGGCACAGATACGCAGTATTTT	CASSPRFRGDGTDTQYF
TRBV5-4	.	.	TRBJ1-2	TGTGCCAGCAGCTTGGGGGCAGTCTCGGTTTATGGCTACACCTTC	CASSLGAVSVYGYTF
TRBV18	.	.	TRBJ1-6	TGTGCCAGCTCCACAAACGTCGGGGGAAACGGCGGATCACCCCTCCACTTT	CASSTNVGGNGGSPLHF
TRBV30	.	.	TRBJ1-1	TGTGCCTGGATCTTAGGGGCCACCACTGAAGCTTTCTTT	CAWILGATTEAFF
TRBV7-2	once	.	TRBJ1-6	TGTGCCAGCAGCCCGAGGGACACTCTGGGTTCACCCCTCCACTTT	CASSPRDTLGSPLHF
TRBV3-1/TRBV3-2	.	TRBD2	TRBJ2-5	TGTGCCAGCAGCCAAGATCAAACTAGCGGGGGGTCTTACTTC	CASSQDQTSGGSYF
TRBV7-2	.	.	TRBJ1-5	TGTGCCAGCAGCTTAGCAGGGTGGGGCAATCAGCCCCAGCATTTT	CASSLAGWGNQPQHF
TRBV29-1	.	TRBD2	TRBJ2-1	TGCAGCGTGATCAAGACTAGCGGGCGAAACAATGAGCAGTTCTTC	CSVIKTSGRNNEQFF
TRBV9	.	.	TRBJ1-2	TGTGCCAGCAGCGTAGGGGTAGGGACCTATGGCTACACCTTC	CASSVGVGTYGYTF
TRBV9	.	TRBD2	TRBJ2-3	TGTGCCAGCAGCGTTTCGGGACTAGGTACAGATACGCAGTATTTT	CASSVSGLGTDTQYF
TRBV7-2	.	TRBD1	TRBJ1-2	TGTGCCAGCAGCTCCGGACAGGGGACGACGAACTATGGCTACACCTTC	CASSSGQGTTNYGYTF
TRBV27	.	TRBD2	TRBJ2-1	TGTGCCAGCAGTTTCATAGCGGGGGACTACAATGAGCAGTTCTTC	CASSFIAGDYNEQFF
TRBV10-3	.	.	TRBJ2-7	TGTGCCATCAGTCGCGCGGACGTCTCCTACGAGCAGTACTTC	CAISRADVSYEQYF
TRBV4-1	.	TRBD2	TRBJ2-3	TGCGCCAGCAGCCAGGGGATCCCGGGACTAGCGGGGGACACAGATACGCAGTATTTT	CASSQGIPGLAGDTDTQYF
TRBV10-2	.	.	TRBJ2-1	TGCGCCAGCAGTGAGTCGAGAGGGTTAAGCTCCTACAATGAGCAGTTCTTC	CASSESRGLSSYNEQFF
TRBV19	once	TRBD2	TRBJ2-1	TGTGCCAGTAAACTAGCGGGGGGGCCTTACAATGAGCAGTTCTTC	CASKLAGGPYNEQFF
TRBV7-2	.	TRBD2	TRBJ2-3	TGTGCCAGCAGCTTAGGGTCCGGCGGGGGGGCCTTAGATACGCAGTATTTT	CASSLGSGGGALDTQYF
TRBV5-1	.	.	TRBJ1-2	TGCGCCAGCAGCTTGGGGGATGGCAGCCCACTTTATGGCTACACCTTC	CASSLGDGSPLYGYTF
TRBV5-6	.	.	TRBJ1-2	TGTGCCAGCAGCTTGGATACAGGGATGAAACTAGACTATGGCTACACCTTC	CASSLDTGMKLDYGYTF
TRBV6-5	.	.	TRBJ2-7	TGTGCCAGCAGTTACTCGATAACAGGTGAAGCCCACGAGCAGTACTTC	CASSYSITGEAHEQYF
TRBV3-1/TRBV3-2	.	.	TRBJ1-1	TGTGCCAGCAGCCGCGAGACCCAGGTGGGAGCTCGCCGTAACACTGAAGCTTTCTTT	CASSRETQVGARRNTEAFF
TRBV3-1/TRBV3-2	.	.	TRBJ2-7	TGTGCCAGCAGCGGGCGGGACATGGGGGTCGAGCAGTACTTC	CASSGRDMGVEQYF
TRBV30	.	.	TRBJ1-4	TGTGCCTGGAGTGTACAATGGGGGGGCACTAATGAAAAACTGTTTTTT	CAWSVQWGGTNEKLFF
TRBV25-1	.	TRBD1	TRBJ2-7	TGTGCCAGCAAGGGACAGGGGGTAGACGAGCAGTACTTC	CASKGQGVDEQYF
TRBV19	.	.	TRBJ1-2	TGTGCCAGTAGTACCCCACCTTTGGGGGGAAACTATGGCTACACCTTC	CASSTPPLGGNYGYTF
TRBV7-2	.	.	TRBJ2-1	TGTGCCAGCAGCTTAGGGAGGTTTCACAGGGAACACTCCTACAATGAGCAGTTCTTC	CASSLGRFHREHSYNEQFF
TRBV14	.	.	TRBJ2-7	TGTGCCAGCAGCCATAATCCGGGCGGGTACGAGCAGTACTTC	CASSHNPGGYEQYF
TRBV5-6	.	.	TRBJ2-6	TGTGCCAGCAGCGCATTACAGGGATCTGGGGCCAACGTCCTGACTTTC	CASSALQGSGANVLTF
TRBV2	.	.	TRBJ2-1	TGTGCCAGCAGTGAGGCCGGGGCTTACAATGAGCAGTTCTTC	CASSEAGAYNEQFF
TRBV7-2	once	.	TRBJ1-1	TGTGCCAGCAGCTTCACAGTAAACACTGAAGCTTTCTTT	CASSFTVNTEAFF
TRBV7-9	.	TRBD1	TRBJ2-1	TGTGCCAGCAGCTCCGGGACAGGGCCGTACAATGAGCAGTTCTTC	CASSSGTGPYNEQFF
TRBV29-1	.	.	TRBJ1-1	TGCAGCTCCCGGGGGCCAGGCACTGAAGCTTTCTTT	CSSRGPGTEAFF
TRBV15	.	.	TRBJ2-7	TGTGCCACCAGCAGGCCTTCCGGGCCAATATACGAGCAGTACTTC	CATSRPSGPIYEQYF
TRBV27	.	TRBD1	TRBJ2-3	TGTGCCAGCAGGGCGGACAGGGTATCAGATACGCAGTATTTT	CASRADRVSDTQYF
TRBV11-2	.	.	TRBJ2-2	TGTGCCAGCAGCTTAGCCGGGGATTCGGTGGGCGGGGAGCTGTTTTTT	CASSLAGDSVGGELFF
TRBV10-3	.	.	TRBJ1-5	TGTGCCATCAGTGTACGACACGGGGAGGGAAATCAGCCCCAGCATTTT	CAISVRHGEGNQPQHF
TRBV5-1	.	.	TRBJ1-2	TGCGCCAGCAGCGCTGGGTCGGCGGTGAACTATGGCTACACCTTC	CASSAGSAVNYGYTF
TRBV11-2	.	.	TRBJ2-3	TGTGCCAGCAGCTTGCCTGCTCAACTGGAAAGCACAGATACGCAGTATTTT	CASSLPAQLESTDTQYF
TRBV27	.	.	TRBJ1-1	TGTGCCAGCAGCTCGACAGGACTTGAGGAGAACACTGAAGCTTTCTTT	CASSSTGLEENTEAFF
TRBV3-1/TRBV3-2	.	.	TRBJ2-1	TGTGCCAGCAGCCATTTGGACTACAATGAGCAGTTCTTC	CASSHLDYNEQFF
TRBV6-5	.	TRBD2	TRBJ2-1	TGTGCCAGCAGTTCCATCAAGCGGGGGCGTAATGAGCAGTTCTTC	CASSSIKRGRNEQFF
TRBV19	few	TRBD1	TRBJ1-5	TGTGCCAGTAGGGACAGGGCCAGTCAGCCCCAGCATTTT	CASRDRASQPQHF
TRBV11-2	.	.	TRBJ2-7	TGTGCCACCACCCCAGGGACGGGGGCATACGAGCAGTACTTC	CATTPGTGAYEQYF
TRBV15	.	TRBD1	TRBJ2-5	TGTGCCACCAGCAGAGATGACAGGGCCGCGGAGGAGACCCAGTACTTC	CATSRDDRAAEETQYF
TRBV7-6	once	.	TRBJ2-3	TGTGCCAGCAGCTTATCGAGGGGGGGTGGTACAGATACGCAGTATTTT	CASSLSRGGGTDTQYF